This entry features one T cell receptor (beta chain) sequence. This clonotype has a single count. The antigen it recognizes is unknown. Qualities for individual bases were not recorded, and no much larger clone is one base off. The data were obtained in a study of blood T cells in healthy people across ages (dated by TCRdb to 2015 to 2017). In terms of the full investigation: In model experiments, template switching captured about one uniquely barcoded TCR beta cDNA molecule for every two T cells. Age-related changes in TCR beta repertoire diversity were measured in the study by deep sequencing normalized with unique cDNA molecular identifiers. The donors were split into four age groups: young (average about 15 years), middle-aged (roughly 42), aged (62) and long-lived (82). Donors of different ages were randomly distributed across sequencing lanes to avoid experimental bias. The study analyzed two additional independent replicas of 1 million unique cDNA reads from the same blood draw for two donors, one aged 18 to 29 and one aged 80 or older.

What the research found in general, with its limitations: The long-lived group showed more naive CD4+ T cells, fewer expanded clones and increased TCR diversity than the aged group, suggesting age selection. Donor CMV infection status was unknown, potentially confounding age-related changes in expanded clonotypes. As age increased, observed TCR beta diversity per million T cells dropped in a roughly linear way, and a significant reduction was already evident by age around 41. Conclusive comparison of naive and antigen-experienced compartments was prevented by the profiling of bulk unsorted PBMCs. A strong correlation was found between observed TCR beta diversity and the percentage of naive T cells measured by flow cytometry. Total diversity estimates from one million sequenced T cells were considered lower bounds and underestimates.

Receptor libraries were prepared by 5' RACE. TCRdb records Illumina HiSeq 2500 as the sequencer. The second PCR ran for roughly 7 to 12 cycles and used a J-beta primer mix along with a sample-barcoded 5' primer. A template-switch 5' adaptor carrying 12 random nucleotides introduced a unique molecular identifier onto each TCR beta cDNA molecule. Each sample yielded at least 3 million CDR3-containing paired-end reads. All of the RNA was converted into first-strand cDNA using the Mint cDNA synthesis kit, with a TRBC-specific oligonucleotide serving as the primer. Following uracil-DNA glycosylase treatment, a first 18-cycle PCR with universal primers M1SS and BC2_uni_R was performed on all cDNA. The published analysis was carried out like this. For normalization, 1 million high-quality reads were randomly selected from each sample, with every read carrying a distinct molecular identifier. Instead of being binned into consensus sequences, reads that shared molecular identifiers were thrown out. CDR3 identification, clonotype clustering and error correction used MiTCR with a Q25 quality threshold and the strictest error-elimination algorithm. Lower-bound total TCR beta diversity was estimated with a nonparametric unseen species model using Euler transformation. Using fastp at Q25 and MiXCR, TCRdb reprocessed the public reads and kept productive beta chains. Every entry covers one CDR3 protein and lists the most common genes and DNA from its rows. TCRdb, rather than the study authors, made the V and J calls. This sample comprises about 830,000 distinct CDR3 sequences, 60% to 80% of them detected only once. The ten most abundant clones make up around a quarter of the sample.

Donors were 39 systemically healthy Caucasian individuals from Russia aged roughly 6 to 90 years. Each donor gave roughly 9.5 milliliters of peripheral blood, collected into EDTA-treated Vacutainer tubes. Ficoll-Paque density-gradient centrifugation was used to isolate PBMCs, with at least 6.5 million per sample. Trizol reagent was used to extract total RNA from PBMCs, with at least 6 micrograms per sample. Naive CD45RAhigh/CD27high T cell percentages were measured by flow cytometry on a PBMC aliquot from every donor. The TCR comes from a young man in good health. Sequences were obtained from blood.

The sequenced DNA is TGTGCCAGCAGCCCCGGACAGAGGCCGTGGGAGAGCATTCAGTACTTC. It translates as CASSPGQRPWESIQYF. The chain is encoded by TRBV3-1 joined to TRBJ2-4; the D segment could be TRBD1, given 6 matching bases. Including the terminal cysteine and phenylalanine, the CDR3 comprises 16 residues. Just the 48-base CDR3 DNA is kept, in frame starting at base 1. Trimming removed 4 bases from V and 9 bases from J, leaving 22 bases between the germline ends. CDR1 and CDR2 are drawn from the germline V gene (reference sequence): LGHDT, YNNKEL.